The 10 T cell receptor beta chains reported below all come from one sample, sequenced in a study of T cells in Graves' hyperthyroidism and ophthalmopathy. TCR beta CDR3 regions were amplified from RNA. HTBI primers were used for first-round RT-PCR of the TCR CDR3. TCRdb ran MiXCR on the multiplex PCR reads and lists one entry per CDR3 protein. This sample has some 500,000 distinct CDR3 sequences, with around 22% found just once. The sample was blood. These receptors came from a woman aged 25 to 39 with Graves' ophthalmopathy.

This clonotype occurred a few times. V is TRBV11-2 and J is TRBJ2-3; D uncertain. Germline CDR1 and CDR2: SGHAT and FQNNGV. The CDR3 spans 14 residues. Trimming took 7 bases from V and 6 from J, leaving 17 bases between them. As DNA, the CDR3 is TGTGCCAGCACCCTGTTAGGGCCTGGGGATACGCAGTATTTT. It translates to CASTLLGPGDTQYF.

V is TRBV2 and J is TRBJ2-1; D gene uncertain. Trimming shortened V by 6 bases and J by 5 bases, and 8 bases separated the two germline ends. This CDR3 is built from 12 residues. The V gene's germline CDR1 is SNHLY and CDR2 FYNNEI. The CDR3 spells CASSPQNNEQFF. The CDR3 DNA follows: TGTGCCAGCAGCCCCCAGAACAATGAGCAGTTCTTC.

This clonotype was found once. A single base separates this from a much larger clone, so it may be a read error. This sequence joins TRBV28 and TRBJ1-2; D unresolved. The germline CDR1 and CDR2 sequences are MDHEN and SYDVKM. The CDR3 is made up of 11 amino acids. This CDR3 is CALGSYYGYIF. DNA of the CDR3: TGTGCCTTGGGGTCCTACTATGGCTACATCTTC.

The chain carries TRBV7-2 and TRBJ1-1; D is unresolved. The CDR3 covers 13 residues. Germline V gene lookup returns CDR1 SGHTA and CDR2 FQGNSA. The V gene lost 3 bases and the J gene lost 3 bases, with 8 bases spanning the gap. CDR3 protein: CASSFSGHTEAFF. In DNA form, the CDR3 reads TGTGCCAGCAGCTTTTCCGGACACACTGAAGCTTTCTTT.

This clonotype was counted ten times or more. The chain combines TRBV7-2 with TRBJ2-7; D may match TRBD1 or TRBD2 (6 bases each). Germline values: CDR1 SGHTA, CDR2 FQGNSA. The CDR3 extends over 14 amino acids. V lost 5 bases and J lost 6, with 17 bases in between. The chain's CDR3 is CASSQVGGQIEQYF. Written as DNA, the CDR3 is TGTGCCAGCAGCCAGGTGGGGGGCCAGATCGAGCAGTACTTC.

This clonotype was counted ten times or more. The chain uses TRBV12-3 or TRBV12-4 and TRBJ1-5; 7 bases fit TRBD1. V trimming: 2 bases; J trimming: 6 bases; junction bases outside the gene matches: 7. The CDR3 sequence is 15 residues long. The CDR3 reads CASSLSGGGGQPQHF. Written as DNA, the CDR3 is TGTGCCAGCAGTTTATCAGGGGGAGGAGGTCAGCCCCAGCATTTT.

This clonotype was counted many times. In DNA, the CDR3 is TGTGCCAGCAGTCGCGGAATCAGGGACACCCATTTTGGCTACACCTTC. This gives the protein CASSRGIRDTHFGYTF. The V gene is TRBV28, the J gene TRBJ1-2; tentatively, D is TRBD1 (6 bases). The V gene's germline CDR1 is MDHEN and CDR2 SYDVKM. The CDR3 consists of 16 residues. V was pared by 5 bases and J by 7 bases, with 23 bases between.

This clonotype was seen at least ten times. The rearrangement uses TRBV6-2 or TRBV6-3 and TRBJ2-7; 10 bases agree with TRBD2. Germline V lookup: CDR1 MNHEY, CDR2 SVGEGT. The CDR3 length is 18 residues. Germline trimming cut 2 bases from V and 1 base from J; bases unmatched to any gene: 11. CDR3 residues: CASSYGLAGAKTSYEQYF. The CDR3 DNA reads TGTGCCAGCAGTTACGGGCTAGCGGGAGCGAAAACGTCCTACGAGCAGTACTTC.

This clonotype was seen repeatedly, ten times or more. The chain couples TRBV27 to TRBJ1-2; D remains unclear. CDR3 length: 13 amino acids. Germline V lookup: CDR1 MNHEY, CDR2 SMNVEV (reference sequence). V lost 4 bases to trimming and J lost 6 bases, with 12 bases between them. CDR3 loop: CASSSEDEDGYTF. The CDR3, as DNA: TGTGCCAGCAGTTCAGAAGACGAGGATGGCTACACCTTC.

This clonotype was counted many times. The chain combines TRBV18 with TRBJ1-2, with 8 bases matching TRBD1. The CDR3 length is 15 residues. Looked up from germline, CDR1 is KGHSH and CDR2 is LQKENI. Trimming at V came to 8 bases and at J to 2 bases, leaving 10 bases not matched to a gene. The CDR3 loop is CASTTQGEANYGYTF. The DNA of the CDR3 is TGTGCCAGCACAACACAGGGGGAGGCCAACTATGGCTACACCTTC.